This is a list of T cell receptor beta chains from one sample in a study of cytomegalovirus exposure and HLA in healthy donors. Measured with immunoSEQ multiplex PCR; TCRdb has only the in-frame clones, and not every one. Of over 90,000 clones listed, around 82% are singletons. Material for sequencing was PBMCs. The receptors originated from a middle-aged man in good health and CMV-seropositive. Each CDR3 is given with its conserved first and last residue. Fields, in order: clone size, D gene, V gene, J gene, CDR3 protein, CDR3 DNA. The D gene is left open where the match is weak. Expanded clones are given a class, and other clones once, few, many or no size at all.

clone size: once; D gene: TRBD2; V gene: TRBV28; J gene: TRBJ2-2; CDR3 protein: CASTTYSSGRAGELFF; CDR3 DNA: TGTGCCAGCACCACGTACTCTAGCGGGAGGGCCGGGGAGCTGTTTTTT
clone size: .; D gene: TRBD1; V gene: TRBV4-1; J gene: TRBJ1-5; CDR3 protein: CASSQEGRGRDQPQHF; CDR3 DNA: TGCGCCAGCAGCCAAGAGGGCAGGGGGCGTGATCAGCCCCAGCATTTT
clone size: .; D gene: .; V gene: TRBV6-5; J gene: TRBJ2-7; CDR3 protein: CASTTSWRSEQYF; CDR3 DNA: TGTGCCAGCACCACCTCCTGGCGGTCGGAGCAGTACTTC
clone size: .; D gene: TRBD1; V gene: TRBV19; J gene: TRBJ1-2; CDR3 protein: CASSTPSPLAGGDYGYTF; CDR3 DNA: TGTGCCAGTAGTACTCCCTCCCCGTTGGCAGGGGGAGACTATGGCTACACCTTC
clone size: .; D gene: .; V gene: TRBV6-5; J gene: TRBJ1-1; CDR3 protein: CASSGGNTEAFF; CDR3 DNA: TGTGCCAGCAGCGGCGGTAACACTGAAGCTTTCTTT
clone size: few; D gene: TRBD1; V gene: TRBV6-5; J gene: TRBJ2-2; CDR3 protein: CASTGTAATGELFF; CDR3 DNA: TGTGCCAGCACCGGGACAGCGGCCACCGGGGAGCTGTTTTTT
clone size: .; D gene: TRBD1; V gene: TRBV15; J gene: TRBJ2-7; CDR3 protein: CATSGRDRSYEQYF; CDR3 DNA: TGTGCCACCAGCGGCCGGGACAGATCCTACGAGCAGTACTTC
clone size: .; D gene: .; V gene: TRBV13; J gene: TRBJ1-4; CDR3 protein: CASSLTGLSEKLFF; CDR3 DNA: TGTGCCAGCAGCTTGACAGGCCTGAGTGAAAAACTGTTTTTT
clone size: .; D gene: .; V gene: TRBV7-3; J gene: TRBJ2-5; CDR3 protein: CASSPQGRGETQYF; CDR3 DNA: TGTGCCAGCAGCCCTCAGGGCAGGGGTGAGACCCAGTACTTC
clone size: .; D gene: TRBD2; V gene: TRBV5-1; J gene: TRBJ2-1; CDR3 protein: CASSPPGTSGSSDEQFF; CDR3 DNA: TGCGCCAGCAGCCCACCGGGGACTAGCGGGAGTTCAGATGAGCAGTTCTTC
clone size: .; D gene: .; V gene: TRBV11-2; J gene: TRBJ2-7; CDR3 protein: CASSSTTYEQYF; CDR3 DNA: TGTGCCAGCAGCTCCACAACCTACGAGCAGTACTTC
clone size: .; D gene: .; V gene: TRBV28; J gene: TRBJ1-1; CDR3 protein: CASSSGNTEAFF; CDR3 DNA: TGTGCCAGCAGTTCAGGGAACACTGAAGCTTTCTTT
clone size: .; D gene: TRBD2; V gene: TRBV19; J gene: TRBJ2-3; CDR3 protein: CASSTKTSGRVDTQYF; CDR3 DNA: TGTGCCAGTAGTACAAAGACTAGCGGGAGGGTAGATACGCAGTATTTT
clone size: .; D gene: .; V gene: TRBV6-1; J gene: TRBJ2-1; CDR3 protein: CASSEDGPGSYNEQFF; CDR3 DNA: TGTGCCAGCAGTGAAGATGGCCCGGGGTCCTACAATGAGCAGTTCTTC
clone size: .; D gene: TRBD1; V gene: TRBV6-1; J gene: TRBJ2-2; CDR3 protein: CASSARTGGTGELFF; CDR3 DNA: TGTGCCAGCAGTGCCAGGACAGGGGGAACCGGGGAGCTGTTTTTT
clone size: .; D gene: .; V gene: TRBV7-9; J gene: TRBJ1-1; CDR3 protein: CASSLGPHTEAFF; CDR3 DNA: TGTGCCAGCAGCTTAGGTCCTCACACTGAAGCTTTCTTT
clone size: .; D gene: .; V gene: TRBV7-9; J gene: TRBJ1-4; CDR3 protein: CSSSPQETATNEKLFF; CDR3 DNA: TGTTCCAGCAGCCCCCAAGAGACAGCAACTAATGAAAAACTGTTTTTT
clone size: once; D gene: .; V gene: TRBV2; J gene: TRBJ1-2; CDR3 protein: CASSDGQYYGYTF; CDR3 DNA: TGTGCCAGCAGTGACGGACAGTACTATGGCTACACCTTC
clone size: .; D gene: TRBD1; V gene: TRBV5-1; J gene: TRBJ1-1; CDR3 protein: CASSTSGTGGTEAFF; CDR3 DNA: TGCGCCAGCAGCACATCCGGGACAGGGGGCACTGAAGCTTTCTTT
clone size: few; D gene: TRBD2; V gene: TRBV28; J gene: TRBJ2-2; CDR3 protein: CASSLRREGTGELFF; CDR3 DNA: TGTGCCAGCAGTTTACGGCGGGAGGGCACCGGGGAGCTGTTTTTT
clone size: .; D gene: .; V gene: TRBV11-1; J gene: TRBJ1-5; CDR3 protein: CASSAEGGQPQHF; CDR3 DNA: TGTGCCAGCAGCGCAGAAGGGGGTCAGCCCCAGCATTTT
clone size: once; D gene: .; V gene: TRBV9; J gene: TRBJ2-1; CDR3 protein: CASSVARYIINEQFF; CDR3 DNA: TGTGCCAGCAGCGTAGCTAGATATATTATAAATGAGCAGTTCTTC
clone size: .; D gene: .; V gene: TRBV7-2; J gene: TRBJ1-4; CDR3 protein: CASSFLDRREKLFF; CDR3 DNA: TGTGCCAGCAGCTTTCTAGACAGAAGGGAAAAACTGTTTTTT
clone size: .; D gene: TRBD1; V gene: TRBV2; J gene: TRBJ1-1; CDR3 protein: CASIGPGQGSTEAFF; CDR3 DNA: TGTGCCAGCATCGGGCCGGGACAGGGGAGCACTGAAGCTTTCTTT
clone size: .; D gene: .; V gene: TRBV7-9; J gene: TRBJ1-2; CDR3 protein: CSSSFGGYTF; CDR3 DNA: TGTTCCAGCAGCTTCGGGGGCTACACCTTC
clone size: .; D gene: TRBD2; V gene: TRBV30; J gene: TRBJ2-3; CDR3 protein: CAWRGSGGAGDTQYF; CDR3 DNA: TGTGCCTGGAGGGGTAGCGGGGGGGCGGGAGATACGCAGTATTTT